The TCR beta chain under discussion was sequenced for a study of regulatory T cells in long-lasting Graves disease. Study context: Newly diagnosed Graves' patients had under 3 months of antithyroid drugs. Study-wide points: The study found lower TCR diversity in persistent Graves' patients than in newly diagnosed ones.

With regard to this clonotype: Its matching antigen is unknown.

Libraries of TCR beta came from iRepertoire HTBI primers plus Arm-PCR of CDR3 regions. Using its own MiXCR run on the multiplex PCR reads, TCRdb lists one record per CDR3 protein. The sample includes a few hundred thousand distinct CDR3 sequences, roughly 15% of them seen just once. Time point denoted: newly diagnosed GD, antithyroid drugs for less than 3 months. There was RNA extracted from PBMCs, and the TCR library was made from it. The V and J ends lost 5 bases and 4 bases respectively, with 8 bases between them. From germline, CDR1 is SGHVS and CDR2 FQNEAQ. The CDR3 sequence is 13 residues long. This same sample was also part of a study on T cells in Graves' hyperthyroidism and ophthalmopathy. As that study records: HTBI primers drove first-round RT-PCR of the TCR CDR3. Ophthalmopathy could be told apart from stable hyperthyroidism with a 13 V-J model.

Source: peripheral blood mononuclear cells (PBMCs), taken at new diagnosis, from a patient treated with antithyroid drugs. V and J are TRBV7-8 and TRBJ2-2; D is unclear. This TCR came from a woman in her late teens or twenties with Graves disease. CDR3 sequence (DNA): TGTGCCAGCAGCCGTACAGCCACCGGGGAGCTGTTTTTT. Translated, it gives CASSRTATGELFF.